Detailed here is one TCR beta chain. The clone's antigen remains unknown. Base qualities were left out, and no much larger clone turns up one base away. V and J are trimmed by 5 bases and 4 bases, and the gene matches miss 3 bases of the junction. The germline V gene encodes CDR1 KGHSH and CDR2 LQKENI. Reading from cysteine to phenylalanine, the CDR3 counts 13 amino acids. The retained sequence is limited to the CDR3, 39 bases, with the frame set at the first base. This entry belongs to a study of T cell responses to AZD1222 COVID-19 vaccine (dated by TCRdb to the early 2020s). For the study in its entirety: AZD1222 recipients whose second dose came at about 4 weeks and those whose second dose came at about 12 weeks were combined into one group, since spike-specific TCR depth and breadth did not differ between the two schedules. TCR sequencing was performed for about 250 trial participants, of whom some 200 were given two doses of AZD1222 and approximately 26 were given two doses of MenACWY control vaccine. Enrollment into the trials was organized by age into subgroups of 18-55, 56-69 and 70-plus years, and those subgroups contained roughly 160, 29 and 62 TCR-sequenced participants, respectively. Beyond this particular receptor, the publication reports: A significant rise in spike-specific TCR breadth and depth was observed after two AZD1222 doses relative to day 0 and relative to MenACWY recipients. In the small 56-69-year group, the increase in depth fell short of significance, most likely because of low power. Vaccine-associated CD4 TCRs spanned the whole spike protein, with dominant responses in regions 160-218 and 743-854. Epitopes outside the regions mutated in the B.1.351 and B.1.1.7 variants were reportedly recognized by nearly half of the unique spike-specific TCRs. Participants were mostly white British and included more females than males, and it was suggested by the authors that clonal diversity may have been underestimated. Because no day 14 peak-response samples were available, repertoires were characterized only after the peak T cell response. Only five or six AZD1222 recipients were SARS-CoV-2 seropositive at baseline, limiting conclusions about previously exposed vaccinees.

The CDR3 regions of human TCRbeta chains were analyzed by immunosequencing. The source study handled its data this way. Repertoire TCRs were checked for matches against a reference library of SARS-CoV-2-specific TCRs that had been generated using the MIRA antigen-specificity platform. Breadth was defined as the fraction of unique TCRs that were SARS-CoV-2-associated. Depth was defined as the fraction of total T cells that were SARS-CoV-2-associated. Each spike-specific TCR was assigned to its reactive spike region and to a CD4 or CD8 class using the MIRA data. Log10-transformed breadth and depth values were compared by one-way ANOVA with Sidak's multiple comparisons tests. Here the immuneACCESS table is served through TCRdb, limited to in-frame sequences with V and J called. Missing clones are a known gap in these copies; in checked studies unresolved V genes cover under half, and the rest lacks a known reason. V, J and clone size derive from that table, while D and trimming were established from the DNA sequence. In all, the sample holds roughly 140,000 clones, and under 95% of those were seen once. 5% of the sample rests with the top ten.

The time point label of this sample denotes: baseline before first vaccination. The vaccinee samples were drawn from two UK trials, COV001 and COV002, one of which was a single-blind randomized controlled phase 2/3 trial testing AZD1222 (ChAdOx1 nCoV-19) in healthy adults. For TCRbeta chain sequencing, PBMC samples were collected from trial participants at day 0 and at day 28 after the second dose. The rearrangement joined TRBV18 to TRBJ1-2; the central 8 bases match TRBD1. Sequenced here: peripheral blood, sampled on day 0 of AZD1222 vaccination. The clonotype originates from an adult in good health. The nucleotides read TGTGCCAGCTCAGGGACAGGAAGCTATGGCTACACCTTC. Its translation reads: CASSGTGSYGYTF.